Following are 29 T cell receptor beta chains from one sample sequenced in a study of blood T cell repertoires in COVID-19. TCRdb's table, derived via immunoSEQ multiplex PCR, lists solely in-frame clones and lacks some. Among some 250,000 clones listed, 84% were seen once. Sequencing used peripheral blood. Receptors were obtained from a man in his fifties or sixties with acute or convalescent COVID-19.

J is TRBJ2-1 and V is TRBV5-4, with 7 bases that match TRBD2. The CDR3 extends over 16 amino acids. Trimming removed 4 bases from V and 5 bases from J; junction bases left unmatched: 12. Germline-derived CDR1 and CDR2 are SGHNT and YYREEE (reference sequence). The CDR3 region is CASSRNIGGRDNEQFF. The CDR3 region has the DNA TGTGCCAGCAGCCGAAATATCGGCGGGAGAGACAATGAGCAGTTCTTC.

This chain connects TRBV10-3 to TRBJ2-2; D is possibly TRBD1 (6 bases). Germline V gene sequence: CDR1 ENHRY, CDR2 SYGVKD. Trimming pared 6 bases from V and 6 bases from J, leaving 14 bases between. The CDR3 is made up of 14 amino acids. The CDR3 coding sequence is TGTGCCATCAGGAAAACAGGGTCTCCCGGGGAGCTGTTTTTT. Translation: CAIRKTGSPGELFF.

The DNA for the CDR3 is TGTGCCAGCAGCCAAAGTGCAGGGGGCGCCGATCAGCCCCAGCATTTT. It codes for CASSQSAGGADQPQHF. The rearrangement joins TRBV3-1 (or the pseudogene TRBV3-2) to TRBJ1-5; 8 positions match TRBD1. This CDR3 is 16 amino acids long. J was trimmed by 5 bases and V by 2 bases; bases with no gene match: 8. The germline gives CDR1 LGHDT, CDR2 YNNKEL (reference sequence).

The chain joins TRBV7-9 to TRBJ2-7; no clear D. Germline CDR1 reads SEHNR; CDR2 reads FQNEAQ (reference sequence). This CDR3 spans 14 amino acids. V shed 0 bases and J shed 2 bases, with 8 bases lying between them. The CDR3, as DNA: TGTGCCAGCAGCTTAGCGGGCCCCACCTACGAGCAGTACTTC. Amino acid sequence: CASSLAGPTYEQYF.

The chain joins TRBV18 to TRBJ1-1, with a possible D match to TRBD1 (6 bases). The CDR3 consists of 16 residues. Germline CDR1 is KGHSH and CDR2 is LQKENI. V lost 6 bases and J 5 bases, leaving 22 bases between the germline ends. In DNA, the CDR3 is TGTGCCAGCTCGTCTTACAGGGAGAAAAAGGGGACTGAAGCTTTCTTT. It translates to CASSSYREKKGTEAFF. The entire variable domain, with the rest obtained from reference TRBV18 and TRBJ1-1, is as follows: NAGVMQNPRHLVRRRGQEARLRCSPMKGHSHVYWYRQLPEEGLKFMVYLQKENIIDESGMPKERFSAEFPKEGPSILRIQQVVRGDSAAYFCASSSYREKKGTEAFFGQGTRLTVV.

The chain uses TRBV18 and TRBJ2-2; weak D call: TRBD2 (6 bases). The CDR3 sequence is 16 residues long. V was trimmed by 6 bases and J by 1 base, leaving 15 bases between them. Per germline, CDR1 KGHSH and CDR2 LQKENI. The CDR3 region is CASSPLSRGNTGELFF. CDR3 coding DNA: TGTGCCAGCTCGCCCTTATCGCGGGGGAACACCGGGGAGCTGTTTTTT.

This clone has just a few counts. The V call is TRBV28, the J call TRBJ1-4; a possible D gene is TRBD1 (6 bases). CDR1 MDHEN and CDR2 SYDVKM come from the germline V gene. With 3 bases removed from V and 7 bases from J, the gap between germline ends came to 15 bases. The CDR3 spans 15 residues. CDR3 nucleotide sequence: TGTGCCAGCAGTTTTACAGGGTCTCGCGGTGAAAAACTGTTTTTT. It codes for CASSFTGSRGEKLFF. Full variable domain (outside the CDR3, taken from reference TRBV28 and TRBJ1-4): DVKVTQSSRYLVKRTGEKVFLECVQDMDHENMFWYRQDPGLGLRLIYFSYDVKMKEKGDIPEGYSVSREKKERFSLILESASTNQTSMYLCASSFTGSRGEKLFFGSGTQLSVL.

V gene TRBV11-3 combines with J gene TRBJ1-2; 8 bases line up with TRBD1. This CDR3 spans 17 amino acids. The ends lost 3 bases at V and 0 bases at J; junction bases unmatched: 9. In germline, CDR1 is SGHNT, CDR2 YENEEA. CDR3 loop: CASSFTIQGATNYGYTF. CDR3 DNA sequence: TGTGCCAGCAGCTTTACAATTCAGGGGGCGACTAACTATGGCTACACCTTC.

V is TRBV6-5 and J is TRBJ2-5; TRBD2 matches 12 bases. Losses at the gene ends were 0 bases for V and 4 bases for J; bases not matched to a gene: 3. The length of the CDR3 is 16 residues. Germline assignment: CDR1 MNHEY and CDR2 SVGAGI. CDR3 in DNA: TGTGCCAGCAGTTACTCAGGACTAGCGGGGAGAGAGACCCAGTACTTC. Protein: CASSYSGLAGRETQYF.

The gene calls are TRBV6-1 and TRBJ2-7; 7 bases match TRBD2. CDR3 length: 14 amino acids. CDR1 and CDR2 (germline): MNHNS, SASEGT. Trimming at V came to 1 base and at J to 4 bases, leaving 4 bases not matched to a gene. DNA for the CDR3: TGTGCCAGCAGTGAAGGGGGGGGGAGGTACGAGCAGTACTTC. Amino acid sequence: CASSEGGGRYEQYF.

V gene TRBV5-1 combines with J gene TRBJ2-1; TRBD2 aligns across 8 bases. The junction had 9 bases not matched to a gene; V was cut back by 0 bases and J by 4 bases. The CDR3 has 17 amino acids. Germline lookup yields CDR1 SGHRS and CDR2 YFSETQ. The CDR3 nucleotides are TGCGCCAGCAGCTTGGCCGGGGGGGCTAGCGGGTACAATGAGCAGTTCTTC. This translates into CASSLAGGASGYNEQFF.

The chain uses TRBV7-9 and TRBJ2-1; D remains ambiguous. The V end was cut by 6 bases, the J end by 0 bases, with 12 bases between. The CDR3 runs 15 residues. The V gene's germline CDR1 is SEHNR and CDR2 FQNEAQ (reference sequence). The CDR3 reads CASRSERSSYNEQFF. In DNA form, the CDR3 reads TGTGCCAGCAGATCGGAAAGGAGCTCCTACAATGAGCAGTTCTTC.

V is TRBV3-1 (or the pseudogene TRBV3-2) and J is TRBJ1-2; 8 positions agree with TRBD1. The V gene end was trimmed by 4 bases and the J gene end by 8 bases; junction bases not matched to a gene: 12. Germline V gene lookup returns CDR1 LGHDT and CDR2 YNNKEL (reference sequence). This CDR3 comprises 15 residues. The CDR3, as DNA: TGTGCCAGCAGCCTGGGACAGGCCACCCGGGGAGGCTACACCTTC. It specifies CASSLGQATRGGYTF.

V is TRBV28 and J is TRBJ1-1, with 8 bases identical to TRBD1. The CDR3 extends over 16 amino acids. CDR1 and CDR2 (germline): MDHEN, SYDVKM. The V gene end was trimmed by 5 bases and the J gene end by 5 bases; junction bases not matched to a gene: 13. The DNA of the CDR3 is TGTGCCAGCAGTCCAAGGACAGGGTCGCAGCCAACTGAAGCTTTCTTT. It specifies CASSPRTGSQPTEAFF.

The J gene is TRBJ2-4, the V gene TRBV2, with D possibly TRBD1 on 5 matching bases. The CDR3 is 14 amino acids. With 8 bases removed from V and 0 bases from J, the gap between germline ends came to 11 bases. Germline V gene lookup returns CDR1 SNHLY and CDR2 FYNNEI. The CDR3 loop is CASGQPVAKNIQYF. CDR3 in DNA: TGTGCCAGCGGACAACCCGTAGCCAAAAACATTCAGTACTTC. The full variable domain, in which reference TRBV2 and TRBJ2-4 provide the parts outside the CDR3, is EPEVTQTPSHQVTQMGQEVILRCVPISNHLYFYWYRQILGQKVEFLVSFYNNEISEKSEIFDDQFSVERPDGSNFTLKIRSTKLEDSAMYFCASGQPVAKNIQYFGAGTRLSVL.

The chain couples TRBV19 to TRBJ1-5, with a possible D match to TRBD1 (5 bases). CDR3 length: 14 residues. The V gene lost 3 bases and the J gene lost 2 bases, with 8 bases spanning the gap. Germline V gene sequence: CDR1 LNHDA, CDR2 SQIVND (reference sequence). The CDR3 protein is CASSITGRNQPQHF. CDR3 nucleotide sequence: TGTGCCAGTAGTATCACAGGACGCAATCAGCCCCAGCATTTT.

The chain uses TRBV5-1 and TRBJ2-1; 10 bases align to TRBD2. V shed 4 bases, J shed 6 bases, and the junction held 10 bases outside the gene matches. Germline loops: CDR1 SGHRS, CDR2 YFSETQ. The CDR3 is made up of 16 amino acids. CDR3 coding DNA: TGCGCCAGCAGCGCCCCTAGCGGGGGAACCGCCAATGAGCAGTTCTTC. Translation: CASSAPSGGTANEQFF.

This sequence joins TRBV19 and TRBJ2-2; TRBD2 agrees at 7 bases. Germline values: CDR1 LNHDA, CDR2 SQIVND (reference sequence). This CDR3 is 17 amino acids long. Trimming at V came to 5 bases and at J to 0 bases, leaving 9 bases not matched to a gene. CDR3 in DNA: TGTGCCAGTAGTCACAAGGGGAGGGTCTCGAACACCGGGGAGCTGTTTTTT. The encoded protein is CASSHKGRVSNTGELFF.

CDR3 protein: CASTQETSTDTQYF. The CDR3 DNA follows: TGTGCCAGCACTCAAGAGACTAGCACAGATACGCAGTATTTT. The chain recombines TRBV2 with TRBJ2-3; the D is unclear. From germline, CDR1 is SNHLY and CDR2 FYNNEI. Between the trimmed V and J ends, which lost 7 bases and 0 bases, there was a span of 11 bases. The CDR3 loop spans 14 amino acids. The variable domain in full, with the rest retrieved from reference TRBV2 and TRBJ2-3, is EPEVTQTPSHQVTQMGQEVILRCVPISNHLYFYWYRQILGQKVEFLVSFYNNEISEKSEIFDDQFSVERPDGSNFTLKIRSTKLEDSAMYFCASTQETSTDTQYFGPGTRLTVL.

The chain joins TRBV5-1 to TRBJ2-3; TRBD2 matches 9 bases. V dropped 2 bases and J dropped 1; count of bases not matched to a gene: 2. This CDR3 comprises 15 residues. Per the germline V gene, CDR1 is SGHRS and CDR2 is YFSETQ. CDR3 DNA: TGCGCCAGCAGCTTTCGCGGGGGGGGCACAGATACGCAGTATTTT. Its translation: CASSFRGGGTDTQYF.

The J gene is TRBJ2-1, the V gene TRBV3-1 (or the pseudogene TRBV3-2); unclear D gene. From germline, CDR1 is LGHDT and CDR2 YNNKEL (reference sequence). The CDR3 spans 11 residues. V was cut by 4 bases and J by 9 bases, with 7 bases left in between. The CDR3 DNA reads TGTGCCAGCAGCCGGGCCAGTGAGCAGTTCTTC. As protein: CASSRASEQFF.

The chain recombines TRBV7-3 with TRBJ2-7, with a weak D call TRBD1 (6 bases). This CDR3 is built from 14 residues. The V and J ends lost 4 bases and 6 bases respectively, with 16 bases between them. CDR1 SGHTA and CDR2 FQGTGA come from the germline V gene. CDR3 nucleotide sequence: TGTGCCAGCAGCTACGGACAGAGCTTTTCCGAGCAGTACTTC. Translated: CASSYGQSFSEQYF.

This clone came up once. V is TRBV4-1 and J is TRBJ2-3, with D possibly TRBD2 on 5 matching bases. V gave up 2 bases and J gave up 4 bases, with 13 bases separating them. Per the germline V gene, CDR1 is MGHRA and CDR2 is YSYEKL. There are 15 residues in the CDR3. In nucleotides, the CDR3 is TGCGCCAGCAGCCAAACGAGGGATCGGGCAGATACGCAGTATTTT. Its translation is CASSQTRDRADTQYF.

The J gene is TRBJ2-5, the V gene TRBV5-4, with TRBD2 matching 10 bases. CDR1 is SGHNT and CDR2 is YYREEE in the germline V gene (reference sequence). The CDR3 consists of 16 residues. V shed 2 bases and J 3 bases; nucleotides not matched to a gene: 7. The CDR3 sequence: CASSFRTSGVEETQYF. The CDR3 DNA follows: TGTGCCAGCAGCTTTAGGACTAGCGGAGTGGAAGAGACCCAGTACTTC.

The table lists this clone with a count of one. The CDR3 DNA reads as TGTGCCAGCAGTCTCCCCCGGACAGGGGGAGAATCACCCCTCCACTTT. This codes for CASSLPRTGGESPLHF. V gene TRBV28 combines with J gene TRBJ1-6; TRBD1 agrees at 10 bases. CDR3 size: 16 residues. The trim removed 5 bases at V and 10 bases at J, leaving 11 bases unmatched. Germline V gene data show CDR1 as MDHEN and CDR2 as SYDVKM.

This clone was detected only once. V is TRBV2 and J is TRBJ2-5, with TRBD1 matching over 11 bases. Per germline, CDR1 SNHLY and CDR2 FYNNEI. CDR3 length: 14 amino acids. The V and J ends lost 7 bases and 4 bases, in that order; junction bases with no gene match: 5. The CDR3 DNA sequence: TGTGCCAGCACCGGACAGGGGGCGCGAGAGACCCAGTACTTC. Amino acids: CASTGQGARETQYF.

The chain uses TRBV11-2 and TRBJ2-3; 12 bases agree with TRBD1. This CDR3 spans 17 amino acids. The V and J ends lost 7 bases and 3 bases, in that order; junction bases with no gene match: 11. CDR1 and CDR2 from the germline V gene are SGHAT and FQNNGV. The CDR3 nucleotides read TGTGCCAGCACCAAACACCGGGACAGGGGGCAAACAGATACGCAGTATTTT. Translating gives CASTKHRDRGQTDTQYF.

The V gene is TRBV29-1, the J gene TRBJ2-7; 9 bases are a match to TRBD2. The V gene's germline CDR1 is SQVTM and CDR2 ANQGSEA. The trim removed 7 bases at V and 7 bases at J, leaving 17 bases unmatched. The CDR3 extends over 15 amino acids. DNA of the CDR3: TGCAGCGCCTCCCAACTAGCGGGCTCCGAGGGGGAGCAGTACTTC. It translates to CSASQLAGSEGEQYF.

V usage is TRBV13 and J usage is TRBJ2-3; tentative D call: TRBD2 (6 bases). Germline V CDR1 and CDR2: PRHDT, FYEKMQ (reference sequence). Trimming removed 2 bases from V and 2 bases from J, with 11 bases in between. The CDR3 extends over 15 amino acids. CDR3 loop: CASSLRGSYTDTQYF. The CDR3 bases are TGTGCCAGCAGCTTACGGGGGTCCTACACAGATACGCAGTATTTT. The whole variable domain, filled in from reference TRBV13 and TRBJ2-3, reads AAGVIQSPRHLIKEKRETATLKCYPIPRHDTVYWYQQGPGQDPQFLISFYEKMQSDKGSIPDRFSAQQFSDYHSELNMSSLELGDSALYFCASSLRGSYTDTQYFGPGTRLTVL.